This TCR beta chain was recorded in a study of early T cells in non-severe SARS-CoV-2 infection (dated by TCRdb to the early 2020s). As for the study more broadly: TCR sequencing used bulk RNA from unsorted whole blood, so alpha and beta chains could not be paired. The investigation overall reported the following: VDJdb matching was skewed toward anti-spike CD8 responses and likely underestimated virus-specific expansions, missing private and CD4 specificities.

The study was a case-control design nested within a healthcare worker cohort in London, UK, with weekly nasopharyngeal swab PCR tests and blood sampling. Healthcare workers were recruited between 23 and 31 March 2020, during the week of the UK lockdown, and were followed weekly for up to roughly 16 weeks. Libraries were made using 5' RACE. Instrument on record: NextSeq 500. Unique molecular identifiers were attached to individual cDNA molecules in the TCR library protocol so that sequencing error and PCR bias could be corrected. TCR alpha and beta chains were both sequenced, and the abundances of alpha and beta sequences in each sample were closely correlated with each other. The study's processing was this. V gene, J gene and CDR3 annotation of TCR sequences was performed with Decombinator V4. Expanded TCRs were defined as changing significantly between any two time points under a Poisson model with p below 0.0001. TCR abundances were normalised to the total number of TCRs sequenced per sample and expressed as counts per million. MAIT TCRs were defined by TRAV1-2 paired with TRAJ12, TRAJ20 or TRAJ33, and iNKT TCRs by TRAV10 paired with TRAJ18. VDJdb, accessed 1 November 2021, was searched for CMV, EBV and SARS-CoV-2 annotated TCRs, excluding TCRs annotated for multiple antigens. The public sequencing data were trimmed at Q25 with fastp and processed into clonotypes with MiXCR by TCRdb, which kept only in-frame beta chains. One record per CDR3 amino acid sequence lists the most common genes and DNA. The V and J calls were not made by the authors but by TCRdb's processing. In all, the sample holds about 49,000 distinct CDR3 sequences, and about 4% of those were seen once. The ten largest clones represent roughly 6% of the sample.

The CDR3 numbers 15 residues from cysteine through phenylalanine. Left in the record is the CDR3 DNA by itself, 45 bases read in frame from the first base. V is cut by 2 bases and J by 3 bases, and the space between the germline ends is 14 bases. In the germline V gene, CDR1 corresponds to SGHVS and CDR2 to FQNEAQ. Comment on this clonotype: Its recognized antigen is unknown. The input lacks base qualities; no much larger clone sits a single base away.

Recombination linked TRBV7-8 to TRBJ2-7; TRBD1 is a weak D gene call, 6 bases matching. Specimen: whole blood. This clonotype was sampled from an adult who was a healthcare worker with PCR-confirmed SARS-CoV-2 infection or an uninfected control (not recorded which). The DNA sequence reads TGTGCCAGCAGCTTATATGAGACAGGCGTCTACGAGCAGTACTTC. It specifies CASSLYETGVYEQYF.